The 17 T cell receptor beta chains presented below share a single source sample, sequenced in a study of identical twins. TCRdb reanalysed the 5' RACE reads using MiXCR and keeps one entry per CDR3 protein. Of hundreds of thousands of distinct CDR3 sequences listed, 6% to 6.5% are singletons. The sample was naive T cells sorted from blood. Receptor source: a man younger than 35 in good health.

Ten or more counts support this clonotype. The CDR3 nucleotides read TGTGCCAGCAGCTACCTACCAGGCCGCTCCTACAATGAGCAGTTCTTC. Its translation: CASSYLPGRSYNEQFF. The chain links TRBV5-6 to TRBJ2-1; D not certain. CDR1 and CDR2 (germline): SGHDT, YYEEEE. V gave up 3 bases and J gave up 0 bases, with 13 bases separating them. The CDR3 length is 16 residues.

This clonotype was counted ten times or more. This chain links TRBV10-3 with TRBJ1-2; D not certain. Trimming cost V 0 bases and J 0 bases, with 8 bases left between them. CDR1 ENHRY and CDR2 SYGVKD come from the germline V gene. This CDR3 contains 15 residues. The CDR3 nucleotides are TGTGCCATCAGTGAGTCAGCAGGTACTAACTATGGCTACACCTTC. Protein sequence: CAISESAGTNYGYTF.

The chain employs TRBV9 and TRBJ2-7; TRBD1 or TRBD2 may be the D gene (5 bases each). This CDR3 spans 15 amino acids. Per the germline V gene, CDR1 is SGDLS and CDR2 is YYNGEE. V was pared by 0 bases and J by 2 bases, with 12 bases between. In DNA, the CDR3 is TGTGCCAGCAGCGTAGCCGGGGACGGCCCCTACGAGCAGTACTTC. Residues: CASSVAGDGPYEQYF.

This clonotype came up a few times. The chain recombines TRBV12-3 or TRBV12-4 with TRBJ1-2, with 9 nucleotides matching TRBD1. With 6 bases clipped from V and 8 bases from J, the junction kept 7 bases outside the gene matches. The CDR3 has 13 amino acids. The CDR3 spells CASRGDRVSGYTF. CDR3 bases: TGTGCCAGCAGGGGGGACAGGGTGAGCGGCTACACCTTC.

This clonotype was seen at least ten times. V and J are TRBV3-1 and TRBJ2-5, with no clear D. V was cut by 0 bases and J by 1 base, with 15 bases left in between. Germline CDR1 and CDR2: LGHDT and YNNKEL (reference sequence). The CDR3 is 17 amino acids. This CDR3 reads CASSQDLIRRTQETQYF. The CDR3 DNA reads TGTGCCAGCAGCCAAGATTTAATTCGGCGAACCCAAGAGACCCAGTACTTC.

This clonotype turned up a few times. The chain is built from TRBV3-1 and TRBJ2-2; either TRBD1 or TRBD2 may fit D (5 bases each). Germline CDR1 reads LGHDT; CDR2 reads YNNKEL (reference sequence). V lost 3 bases, J lost 0 bases, and 11 bases lay in between. This CDR3 is built from 16 residues. The CDR3 nucleotides read TGTGCCAGCAGCCAGCCCGGGGCGACGAACACCGGGGAGCTGTTTTTT. Protein: CASSQPGATNTGELFF.

In its sample, this clonotype was seen many times. The rearrangement uses TRBV7-2 and TRBJ1-2; 8 bases line up with TRBD1. Germline V lookup: CDR1 SGHTA, CDR2 FQGNSA. The V and J ends lost 7 bases and 8 bases, in that order; junction bases with no gene match: 15. CDR3 length equals 15 residues. CDR3 in amino acids: CASILLQGGPLGYTF. The DNA for the CDR3 is TGTGCCAGCATCCTACTACAGGGGGGACCCTTGGGCTACACCTTC.

This clonotype was found many times. The genes are TRBV4-3 and TRBJ2-1; D is possibly TRBD1 or TRBD2 (6 bases each). CDR3 length equals 17 residues. Trimming pared 0 bases from V and 9 bases from J, leaving 21 bases between. The germline V gene encodes CDR1 LGHNA and CDR2 YSLEER. In nucleotides, the CDR3 is TGCGCCAGCAGCCAAGATTTTAATAGGGGGGTAAGGGGTGAGCAGTTCTTC. Amino acids: CASSQDFNRGVRGEQFF.

This clonotype was counted at least ten times. The genes are TRBV6-1 and TRBJ2-1; D is possibly TRBD2 (5 bases). The CDR3 loop spans 15 amino acids. Germline V gene data show CDR1 as MNHNS and CDR2 as SASEGT. The V gene lost 6 bases and the J gene lost 2 bases, with 14 bases spanning the gap. The CDR3 is CASSKADGAYNEQFF. In nucleotides, the CDR3 is TGTGCCAGCAGCAAAGCGGATGGGGCCTACAATGAGCAGTTCTTC.

The chain carries TRBV7-9 and TRBJ2-2, with D possibly matching TRBD2 (5 bases). This CDR3 spans 17 amino acids. Germline CDR1 and CDR2: SEHNR and FQNEAQ (reference sequence). The V end lost 5 bases, the J end lost 2 bases, and 18 bases lay between the germline ends. CDR3 nucleotides: TGTGCCAGCAGCCCAGTCAGAGGGAGAGAAAACACCGGGGAGCTGTTTTTT. Translation: CASSPVRGRENTGELFF.

In its sample, this clonotype was seen a few times. The rearrangement uses TRBV7-2 and TRBJ1-5, with D tentatively TRBD1 (5 bases). The CDR3 consists of 18 residues. The V end was cut by 0 bases, the J end by 2 bases, with 17 bases between. Germline V gives CDR1 SGHTA, CDR2 FQGNSA. As DNA, the CDR3 is TGTGCCAGCAGCTTAGCAGGGGTGGGGCGGCTCGGCAATCAGCCCCAGCATTTT. This translates into CASSLAGVGRLGNQPQHF. The full variable domain, rest sourced from reference TRBV7-2 and TRBJ1-5, is GAGVSQSPSNKVTEKGKDVELRCDPISGHTALYWYRQSLGQGLEFLIYFQGNSAPDKSGLPSDRFSAERTGGSVSTLTIQRTQQEDSAVYLCASSLAGVGRLGNQPQHFGDGTRLSIL.

This clonotype was counted at least ten times. CDR3 nucleotide sequence: TGTGCCAGCAGCCCAAACGGGGCAGGAGGCTACAATGAGCAGTTCTTC. Amino acid sequence: CASSPNGAGGYNEQFF. The chain has TRBV25-1 and TRBJ2-1; TRBD1 or TRBD2 may be the D gene (5 bases each). Trimming took 6 bases from V and 3 from J, leaving 18 bases between them. The germline V gene has CDR1 MGHDK and CDR2 SYGVNS. The CDR3 consists of 16 residues.

This clonotype was counted many times. The CDR3 loop is CASSQTVGLGNEQFF. The CDR3 DNA reads as TGCGCCAGCAGCCAAACGGTGGGGTTAGGCAATGAGCAGTTCTTC. V gene TRBV4-1 combines with J gene TRBJ2-1; D is uncertain. With 2 bases removed from V and 6 bases from J, the gap between germline ends came to 14 bases. The CDR3 has 15 residues. CDR1 is MGHRA, CDR2 YSYEKL, per germline.

The sample holds many counts of this clonotype. The rearrangement links TRBV12-3 or TRBV12-4 to TRBJ2-1; D call uncertain. Trimming left V 4 bases short and J 3 bases short, with 13 bases between. The CDR3 runs to 15 residues. The CDR3 sequence: CASSSHKGDYNEQFF. CDR3 coding DNA: TGTGCCAGCAGTTCTCACAAAGGAGACTACAATGAGCAGTTCTTC.

This clonotype was counted a few times. J is TRBJ1-6 and V is TRBV4-3; D may be TRBD1 (5 bases). Germline V CDR1 and CDR2: LGHNA, YSLEER. Trimming removed 0 bases from V and 11 bases from J, with 14 bases in between. This CDR3 has 15 residues. Written as DNA, the CDR3 is TGCGCCAGCAGCCAAGATCGGGGGTCAAGGACACCCCTCCACTTT. Translating gives CASSQDRGSRTPLHF.

This clonotype was seen at least ten times. CDR3 sequence (DNA): TGCGCCAGCAGCTTGGATGGCTCTGGGGCCAACGTCCTGACTTTC. Protein product: CASSLDGSGANVLTF. This chain joins TRBV5-1 and TRBJ2-6; D call uncertain. This CDR3 spans 15 amino acids. Germline loops: CDR1 SGHRS, CDR2 YFSETQ. V was cut by 0 bases and J by 0 bases, with 4 bases left in between.

In this sample, this clonotype turned up many times. This chain uses TRBV20-1 with TRBJ2-3; D uncertain. Trimming pared 0 bases from V and 2 bases from J, leaving 12 bases between. The CDR3 is made up of 15 amino acids. CDR1 and CDR2 from the germline V gene are DFQATT and SNEGSKA (reference sequence). The CDR3 sequence is CSARDRRLHTDTQYF. CDR3 bases: TGCAGTGCTAGAGATAGACGGCTCCACACAGATACGCAGTATTTT.